The TCR beta chain under discussion was sequenced for a study of STAT3 mutations in large granular lymphocyte leukemia. V was trimmed by 1 base and J by 6 bases, leaving 14 bases between them. The CDR3 totals 14 residues. Germline V gene lookup returns CDR1 SGHRS and CDR2 YFSETQ. This table comes from immunoSEQ multiplex PCR, and its TCRdb copy is limited to in-frame clones, with some not included. Of 30,000 to 35,000 clones in the sample, 65% to 80% were seen once. In regard to this clone: Its antigen is still unknown.

Findings and caveats of the study: At least one immunodominant TCR beta clonotype appeared in every T-cell large granular lymphocyte leukemia patient.

The rearrangement joins TRBV5-1 to TRBJ2-7, with D possibly being TRBD1 (8 bases). The sample was peripheral blood mononuclear cells. This TCR was sampled from a woman in her fifties or sixties with T-cell large granular lymphocyte leukemia. Some clones in this sample may be carry-over from other donors' samples. CDR3 nucleotides: TGCGCCAGCAGCTTGTCGACAGGGGAGGGCGAGCAGTACTTC. The encoded protein is CASSLSTGEGEQYF.